These 8 T cell receptor beta chains originate from one sample sequenced in a study of cytomegalovirus exposure and HLA in healthy donors (dated by TCRdb to about 2017). The library came from the immunoSEQ multiplex PCR assay. The multiplex PCR relied on a mix of 60 forward primers for TCR Vbeta segments and 13 reverse primers for TCR Jbeta segments. TCRdb provides this immuneACCESS table in a form limited to in-frame rearrangements. Some clones are lacking; in checked studies, under half of them reflect an unresolved V gene, and why the rest are absent is not known. This sample has over 70,000 clones in its table, and over 70% of those were observed once. Clones ranked in the top ten supply approximately 20% of the sample. Input material: PBMCs. Receptors originate from a man aged 25-45 years in good health and CMV-seropositive.

The chain's CDR3 is CASTLGGQSYEQYF. CDR3 sequence (DNA): TGTGCCAGCACCTTAGGGGGACAGTCCTACGAGCAGTACTTC. The V and J genes are TRBV28 and TRBJ2-7; 7 bases agree with TRBD1. This CDR3 is built from 14 residues. Unmatched junction bases numbered 7, after V lost 7 bases and J lost 1 base. CDR1 and CDR2 (germline): MDHEN, SYDVKM.

The chain recombines TRBV6-5 with TRBJ1-1; TRBD1 matches at 8 bases. V gave up 7 bases and J gave up 3 bases; unmatched junction bases: 4. Per the germline V gene, CDR1 is MNHEY and CDR2 is SVGAGI. The CDR3 loop spans 13 amino acids. This CDR3 reads CASTQTGDTEAFF. The CDR3 DNA sequence: TGTGCCAGCACCCAGACAGGGGACACTGAAGCTTTCTTT.

The chain combines TRBV10-3 with TRBJ1-5; D possibly corresponds to TRBD1 (5 bases). There are 13 residues in the CDR3. V was shortened by 5 bases and J by 5 bases, with 10 bases between the two germline ends. Germline CDR1 ENHRY, CDR2 SYGVKD. The CDR3 nucleotides are TGTGCCATCAGTCCTGCGGGGGATCAGCCCCAGCATTTT. Translating gives CAISPAGDQPQHF.

The chain uses TRBV5-4 and TRBJ1-1, with 12 bases identical to TRBD1. Germline CDR1 SGHNT, CDR2 YYREEE (reference sequence). V lost 4 bases and J lost 1; bases outside the gene matches: 5. The CDR3 loop spans 16 amino acids. The CDR3 DNA sequence: TGTGCCAGCAGCGCCGGGACAGGGGGCGGGAACACTGAAGCTTTCTTT. This gives the protein CASSAGTGGGNTEAFF.

The chain links TRBV28 to TRBJ1-1, with TRBD1 identical over 9 bases. After removal of 6 bases from V and 3 bases from J, the junction contained 8 bases not matched to a gene. The CDR3 loop spans 15 amino acids. Per the germline V gene, CDR1 is MDHEN and CDR2 is SYDVKM. The CDR3 region is CASSRTGDIDTEAFF. Here the CDR3 DNA reads TGTGCCAGCAGCCGGACAGGGGATATCGACACTGAAGCTTTCTTT. The whole variable domain, remainder taken from reference TRBV28 and TRBJ1-1, is DVKVTQSSRYLVKRTGEKVFLECVQDMDHENMFWYRQDPGLGLRLIYFSYDVKMKEKGDIPEGYSVSREKKERFSLILESASTNQTSMYLCASSRTGDIDTEAFFGQGTRLTVV.

Only one count was recorded for this clone. CDR3 residues: CASSLLAGNYQTQYF. The CDR3 region has the DNA TGTGCCAGCAGTTTACTAGCGGGAAATTACCAGACCCAGTACTTC. V is TRBV28 and J is TRBJ2-5; 9 nucleotides agree with TRBD2. Germline V gene lookup returns CDR1 MDHEN and CDR2 SYDVKM. The CDR3 loop spans 15 amino acids. Germline trimming cut 2 bases from V and 6 bases from J; bases unmatched to any gene: 7.

Only a few counts were recorded for this clone. This chain links TRBV15 with TRBJ2-3; 7 nucleotides agree with TRBD1. Trimming cost V 1 base and J 4 bases; bases outside gene matches: 8. CDR3 length equals 16 residues. Germline values: CDR1 LNHNV, CDR2 YYDKDF (reference sequence). The CDR3 sequence is CATSRVGGQEADTQYF. The CDR3, as DNA: TGTGCCACCAGCAGAGTAGGCGGACAGGAGGCAGATACGCAGTATTTT.

The table lists this clone with a few counts. The rearrangement joins TRBV29-1 to TRBJ1-1; 7 bases match TRBD1. Germline V gives CDR1 SQVTM, CDR2 ANQGSEA. This CDR3 comprises 13 residues. J gave up 0 bases and V 5 bases, and 3 bases lay outside the gene matches. CDR3 residues: CSVQTGMNTEAFF. In nucleotides, the CDR3 is TGCAGCGTTCAGACAGGGATGAACACTGAAGCTTTCTTT.